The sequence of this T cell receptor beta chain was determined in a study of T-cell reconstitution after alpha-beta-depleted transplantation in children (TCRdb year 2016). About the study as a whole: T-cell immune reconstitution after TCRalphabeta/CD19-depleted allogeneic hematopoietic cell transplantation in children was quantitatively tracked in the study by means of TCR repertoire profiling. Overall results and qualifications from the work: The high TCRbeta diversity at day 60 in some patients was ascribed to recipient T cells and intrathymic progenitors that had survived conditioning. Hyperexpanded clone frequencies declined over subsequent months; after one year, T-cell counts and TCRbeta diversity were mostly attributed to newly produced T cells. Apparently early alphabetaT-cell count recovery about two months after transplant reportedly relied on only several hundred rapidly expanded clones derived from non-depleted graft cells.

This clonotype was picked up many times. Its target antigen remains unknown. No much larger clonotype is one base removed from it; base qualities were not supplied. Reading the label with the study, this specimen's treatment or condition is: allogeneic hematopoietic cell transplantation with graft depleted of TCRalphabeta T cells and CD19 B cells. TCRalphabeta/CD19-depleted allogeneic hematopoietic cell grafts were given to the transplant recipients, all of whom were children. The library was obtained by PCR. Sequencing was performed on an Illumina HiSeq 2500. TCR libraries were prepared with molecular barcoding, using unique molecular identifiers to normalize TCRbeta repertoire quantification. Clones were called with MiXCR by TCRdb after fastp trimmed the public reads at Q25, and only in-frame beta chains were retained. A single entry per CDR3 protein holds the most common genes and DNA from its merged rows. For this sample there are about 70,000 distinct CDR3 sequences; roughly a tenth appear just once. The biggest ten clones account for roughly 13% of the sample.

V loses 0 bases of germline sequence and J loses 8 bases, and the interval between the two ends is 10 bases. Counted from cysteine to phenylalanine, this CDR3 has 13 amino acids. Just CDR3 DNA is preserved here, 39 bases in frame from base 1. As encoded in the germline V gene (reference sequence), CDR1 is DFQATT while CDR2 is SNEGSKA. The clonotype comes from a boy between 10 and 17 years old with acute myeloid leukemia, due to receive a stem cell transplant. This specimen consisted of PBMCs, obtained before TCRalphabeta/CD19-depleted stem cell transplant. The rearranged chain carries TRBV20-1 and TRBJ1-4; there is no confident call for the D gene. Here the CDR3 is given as CSARDNGDEKLFF. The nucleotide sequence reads TGCAGTGCTAGAGACAATGGAGACGAAAAACTGTTTTTT.